These 30 T cell receptor beta chains share one sample of origin, sequenced in a study of cytomegalovirus exposure and HLA in healthy donors. This PCR relied on a set of 60 Vbeta primers and 13 Jbeta primers. Profiling relied on immunoSEQ multiplex PCR, and the TCRdb table lists in-frame clones only, not all of them. The profile shows fewer than 85,000 clones, 70% to 80% of them singletons. Sequencing was performed on PBMCs. The receptors stem from a man aged 35 to 55 in good health and CMV-seronegative.

The chain couples TRBV7-9 to TRBJ2-7; tentative D call: TRBD1 (6 bases). CDR3 length: 16 residues. In germline, CDR1 is SEHNR, CDR2 FQNEAQ (reference sequence). Trimming removed 1 base at V and 4 bases at J, with 17 bases between. The CDR3, as DNA: TGTGCCAGCAGCTTAGAATTTCCGGCAGGGGCGTACGAGCAGTACTTC. Amino acid sequence: CASSLEFPAGAYEQYF.

The rearrangement joins TRBV7-9 to TRBJ2-1, with 10 bases matching TRBD2. Germline assignment: CDR1 SEHNR and CDR2 FQNEAQ (reference sequence). The CDR3 runs 16 residues. Germline trimming cut 5 bases from V and 6 bases from J; bases unmatched to any gene: 10. The chain's CDR3 is CASSPAGTSVTNEQFF. CDR3 DNA: TGTGCCAGCAGCCCCGCCGGGACTAGCGTTACCAATGAGCAGTTCTTC.

This clone occurred once. This chain uses TRBV4-3 with TRBJ1-2; D unresolved. Trimming took 0 bases from V and 3 from J, leaving 11 bases between them. This CDR3 comprises 15 residues. CDR1 and CDR2 from the germline V gene are LGHNA and YSLEER. CDR3 DNA: TGCGCCAGCAGCCAAGATCGCGGGCTGTACTATGGCTACACCTTC. Its translation: CASSQDRGLYYGYTF.

V and J are TRBV7-3 and TRBJ2-5; 9 bases are shared with TRBD1. In germline, CDR1 is SGHTA, CDR2 FQGTGA. This CDR3 spans 15 amino acids. Unmatched junction bases numbered 7, after V lost 4 bases and J lost 4 bases. CDR3 sequence: CASSSTGGNRETQYF. CDR3 DNA: TGTGCCAGCAGCTCAACAGGGGGCAATCGAGAGACCCAGTACTTC.

The chain links TRBV18 to TRBJ1-1, with D unresolved. Germline assignment: CDR1 KGHSH and CDR2 LQKENI. This CDR3 region has 15 residues. The germline V and J ends were trimmed by 0 bases and 6 bases, with 14 bases remaining between them. Written as DNA, the CDR3 is TGTGCCAGCTCACCACCGGAGACGCGAGGGTCTGAAGCTTTCTTT. Protein sequence: CASSPPETRGSEAFF. The variable domain in full, with the rest retrieved from reference TRBV18 and TRBJ1-1, is NAGVMQNPRHLVRRRGQEARLRCSPMKGHSHVYWYRQLPEEGLKFMVYLQKENIIDESGMPKERFSAEFPKEGPSILRIQQVVRGDSAAYFCASSPPETRGSEAFFGQGTRLTVV.

The V gene is TRBV7-9, the J gene TRBJ1-5; TRBD1 aligns across 9 bases. With V trimmed by 4 bases and J by 1 base, 2 bases remained unmatched. The germline V gene has CDR1 SEHNR and CDR2 FQNEAQ (reference sequence). The CDR3 runs 15 residues. CDR3 amino acids: CASSSGQGSNQPQHF. CDR3 in DNA: TGTGCCAGCAGCTCCGGACAGGGGAGCAATCAGCCCCAGCATTTT.

This clone was detected once. The chain employs TRBV7-9 and TRBJ2-7; 8 bases are a match to TRBD1. Trimming took 3 bases from V and 12 from J; bases not matched to a gene: 7. Germline CDR1 and CDR2: SEHNR and FQNEAQ (reference sequence). The CDR3 has 12 amino acids. CDR3 protein: CASSLDRATPYF. CDR3 in DNA: TGTGCCAGCAGCTTGGACAGGGCCACCCCGTACTTC.

This clone was detected only a few times. This rearrangement joins TRBV4-3 to TRBJ2-5, with D perhaps matching TRBD1 (5 bases). Trimming removed 4 bases from V and 6 bases from J, with 12 bases in between. The CDR3 extends over 13 amino acids. Looked up from germline, CDR1 is LGHNA and CDR2 is YSLEER. In nucleotides, the CDR3 is TGCGCCAGCAGCCCCGACAGTAGACAGACCCAGTACTTC. Translated, it gives CASSPDSRQTQYF.

This chain joins TRBV7-9 and TRBJ1-5; no clear D gene. The V end lost 5 bases, the J end lost 3 bases, and 11 bases lay between the germline ends. Per the germline V gene, CDR1 is SEHNR and CDR2 is FQNEAQ (reference sequence). The CDR3 has 14 amino acids. The CDR3 DNA is TGTGCCAGCAGCCCGGGGTGGGACAATCAGCCCCAGCATTTT. Protein product: CASSPGWDNQPQHF.

The chain carries TRBV5-1 and TRBJ2-7; 8 nucleotides agree with TRBD1. The V gene end was trimmed by 0 bases and the J gene end by 0 bases; junction bases not matched to a gene: 5. Per germline, CDR1 SGHRS and CDR2 YFSETQ. The CDR3 sequence is 16 residues long. The CDR3 here is CASSLADRANSYEQYF. The CDR3 DNA reads as TGCGCCAGCAGCTTGGCGGACAGGGCGAACTCCTACGAGCAGTACTTC. Full variable domain (remainder filled in from reference TRBV5-1 and TRBJ2-7): KAGVTQTPRYLIKTRGQQVTLSCSPISGHRSVSWYQQTPGQGLQFLFEYFSETQRNKGNFPGRFSGRQFSNSRSEMNVSTLELGDSALYLCASSLADRANSYEQYFGPGTRLTVT.

The rearrangement links TRBV7-6 to TRBJ2-7, with 9 bases matching TRBD1. J gave up 3 bases and V 0 bases, and 6 bases lay outside the gene matches. From germline, CDR1 is SGHVS and CDR2 FNYEAQ. There are 16 residues in the CDR3. In DNA, the CDR3 is TGTGCCAGCAGCTTAGCGGGGGGGACAGGGCTCTACGAGCAGTACTTC. Residues: CASSLAGGTGLYEQYF.

This chain uses TRBV6-6 with TRBJ1-5; weak D call: TRBD1 (5 bases). The V gene's germline CDR1 is MNHNY and CDR2 SVGAGI (reference sequence). The CDR3 covers 13 residues. The V gene lost 7 bases and the J gene lost 5 bases, with 12 bases spanning the gap. CDR3 coding DNA: TGTGCCAGCATGCGTTCGGGGGATCAGCCCCAGCATTTT. Its protein product is CASMRSGDQPQHF.

The V call is TRBV9, the J call TRBJ2-1; 13 bases align to TRBD2. V trimming: 0 bases; J trimming: 3 bases; junction bases outside the gene matches: 3. Per germline, CDR1 SGDLS and CDR2 YYNGEE. The CDR3 covers 17 residues. CDR3: CASSVGGLAGLYNEQFF. The CDR3 DNA reads as TGTGCCAGCAGCGTAGGGGGACTAGCGGGGCTCTACAATGAGCAGTTCTTC.

This chain links TRBV6-5 with TRBJ1-6; 7 bases match TRBD1. The CDR3 has 13 residues. The J segment lost 5 bases and the V segment lost 7 bases, leaving 2 bases of the junction unmatched. Germline loops: CDR1 MNHEY, CDR2 SVGAGI. The CDR3 here is CASTGTDNSPLHF. DNA of the CDR3: TGTGCCAGCACGGGGACAGATAATTCACCCCTCCACTTT.

The chain couples TRBV5-4 to TRBJ2-1; D perhaps matches TRBD1 (5 bases). There are 15 residues in the CDR3. V lost 4 bases, J lost 8 bases, and 19 bases lay in between. CDR1 SGHNT and CDR2 YYREEE come from the germline V gene (reference sequence). This chain's CDR3 is CASSRSTRQGDEQFF. Here the CDR3 DNA reads TGTGCCAGCAGCCGAAGCACTCGTCAGGGTGATGAGCAGTTCTTC.

Points on this clone: A junction end diverges from the germline sequence, so it may reflect a read error. V is TRBV19 and J is TRBJ2-2, with D perhaps matching TRBD2 (6 bases). The length of the CDR3 is 15 residues. The germline CDR1 and CDR2 sequences are LNHDA and SQIVND (reference sequence). The CDR3 sequence is CPSSIVAANTGELFF. The CDR3 DNA follows: TGTCCCAGTAGTATAGTAGCGGCGAACACCGGGGAGCTGTTTTTT.

The chain employs TRBV21-1 and TRBJ1-5. TRBV21-1 is a known pseudogene. The CDR3 is made up of 15 amino acids. In DNA form, the CDR3 reads TGTGCCAGCAGCTTCCGGGGGGGCCCGGGGGAGCCCCAGCATTTT. Protein sequence: CASSFRGGPGEPQHF.

Turning to this clone: Germline is not matched at one junction end, which may reflect a read error. The genes are TRBV7-9 and TRBJ1-3, with 10 bases lining up with TRBD1. The germline CDR1 and CDR2 sequences are SEHNR and FQNEAQ (reference sequence). This CDR3 comprises 17 residues. CDR3 residues: CSSSLEGQGLTGNTIYF. For the CDR3, the DNA is TGTTCCAGCAGCTTAGAGGGACAGGGGTTAACTGGAAACACCATATATTTT.

Comments on this clone: One end of the junction is discordant with germline, which a read error may explain. This rearrangement joins TRBV7-9 to TRBJ1-2, with TRBD1 identical over 7 bases. CDR3 length equals 13 residues. Per germline, CDR1 SEHNR and CDR2 FQNEAQ (reference sequence). DNA for the CDR3: TGTTCCAGCAGCCTCCGGGACAGTGGGGGCTACACCTTC. Encoded protein: CSSSLRDSGGYTF.

The rearrangement uses TRBV7-6 and TRBJ2-7; D might be TRBD1 (7 bases). This CDR3 spans 18 amino acids. Between the trimmed V and J ends, which lost 2 bases and 1 base, there was a span of 21 bases. Germline assignment: CDR1 SGHVS and CDR2 FNYEAQ. The CDR3 region is CASSLTSYGGGASYEQYF. The CDR3 DNA follows: TGTGCCAGCAGCTTAACCTCCTATGGAGGGGGCGCATCCTACGAGCAGTACTTC.

V is TRBV27 and J is TRBJ1-6, with 10 bases identical to TRBD1. V shed 6 bases, J shed 7 bases, and the junction held 9 bases outside the gene matches. This CDR3 is built from 16 residues. Germline V gene lookup returns CDR1 MNHEY and CDR2 SMNVEV (reference sequence). CDR3 sequence: CASRTGTGVWNSPLHF. Written as DNA, the CDR3 is TGTGCCAGCAGGACCGGGACAGGGGTATGGAATTCACCCCTCCACTTT.

This sequence joins TRBV5-1 and TRBJ2-1, with 7 bases lining up with TRBD1. V shed 1 base and J 8 bases; nucleotides not matched to a gene: 9. This CDR3 is built from 15 residues. Germline V CDR1 and CDR2: SGHRS, YFSETQ. In DNA form, the CDR3 reads TGCGCCAGCAGCTTGCAAGGGGGCGGCCACTATGAGCAGTTCTTC. Protein: CASSLQGGGHYEQFF.

In its sample, this clone was seen once. The chain joins TRBV19 to TRBJ1-2, with TRBD1 matching 8 bases. Germline CDR1 LNHDA, CDR2 SQIVND (reference sequence). CDR3 length: 14 residues. V lost 6 bases to trimming and J lost 6 bases; unmatched junction nucleotides: 9. CDR3 loop: CASREVDRDDGYTF. CDR3 nucleotides: TGTGCCAGTAGAGAGGTGGACAGGGACGATGGCTACACCTTC.

The CDR3 sequence: CASSSKGLAGRNEQFF. CDR3 nucleotides: TGTGCCAGCAGCTCCAAGGGACTAGCGGGGCGGAATGAGCAGTTCTTC. The chain employs TRBV7-9 and TRBJ2-1, with 13 nucleotides matching TRBD2. This CDR3 is built from 16 residues. Germline CDR1 reads SEHNR; CDR2 reads FQNEAQ (reference sequence). The ends lost 4 bases at V and 7 bases at J; junction bases unmatched: 7.

Points on this clone: One junction end disagrees with the germline gene, perhaps due to a read error. The rearrangement joins TRBV7-9 to TRBJ2-7; D not resolved. The CDR3 is made up of 12 amino acids. Germline V gene data show CDR1 as SEHNR and CDR2 as FQNEAQ (reference sequence). CDR3 protein: CSSSFLNYEQYF. The CDR3 DNA sequence: TGTTCCAGCAGCTTCCTAAATTACGAGCAGTACTTC. The full variable domain, its missing parts supplied by reference TRBV7-9 and TRBJ2-7, is DTGVSQNPRHKITKRGQNVTFRCDPISEHNRLYWYRQTLGQGPEFLTYFQNEAQLEKSRLLSDRFSAERPKGSFSTLEIQRTEQGDSAMYLCSSSFLNYEQYFGPGTRLTVT.

This clone was seen a handful of times. The CDR3 nucleotides read TGTGCCAGCAGCAACTACGGGACAGGGGGCGGTAATGAAAAACTGTTTTTT. Amino acids: CASSNYGTGGGNEKLFF. The chain combines TRBV7-9 with TRBJ1-4; TRBD1 matches 12 bases. This CDR3 spans 17 amino acids. The V segment lost 5 bases and the J segment 4 bases; nucleotides outside the gene matches: 8. The germline CDR1 and CDR2 sequences are SEHNR and FQNEAQ (reference sequence).

In the case of this clone: At one boundary the junction diverges from the germline segment, which might be a read error. The chain is built from TRBV6-6 and TRBJ1-2, with TRBD1 identical over 8 bases. Germline V gene data show CDR1 as MNHNY and CDR2 as SVGAGI (reference sequence). The CDR3 contains 15 residues. This CDR3 is CSSNPRQGSTYGYTF. CDR3 DNA: TGTTCCAGCAATCCTCGACAGGGGTCGACCTATGGCTACACCTTC.

This clone was picked up a small number of times. The chain has TRBV7-2 and TRBJ1-6; 9 nucleotides align to TRBD1. V shed 5 bases, J shed 3 bases, and the junction held 2 bases outside the gene matches. The CDR3 loop spans 15 amino acids. Per the germline V gene, CDR1 is SGHTA and CDR2 is FQGNSA. CDR3 protein: CASSRGQGYNSPLHF. CDR3 coding DNA: TGTGCCAGCAGCCGGGGACAGGGCTATAATTCACCCCTCCACTTT.

The V gene is TRBV19, the J gene TRBJ2-1, with D uncertain. Germline V gene sequence: CDR1 LNHDA, CDR2 SQIVND (reference sequence). Trimming left V 7 bases short and J 0 bases short, with 13 bases between. The CDR3 is 15 residues long. The CDR3 sequence: CASTPERSSYNEQFF. The CDR3 nucleotides read TGTGCCAGTACCCCTGAGAGAAGCTCCTACAATGAGCAGTTCTTC.

A remark on this clone: Its ends do not fully match the called genes, so a read error is possible. The rearrangement uses TRBV7-9 and TRBJ1-2; 10 bases agree with TRBD1. The CDR3 runs to 15 residues. Germline V gene sequence: CDR1 SEHNR, CDR2 FQNEAQ (reference sequence). CDR3 bases: TGTTCCAGCAGACTAGACAGGGGGCTCAACTATGGCTACACCTTC. It specifies CSSRLDRGLNYGYTF. Full variable domain (missing parts from reference TRBV7-9 and TRBJ1-2): DTGVSQNPRHKITKRGQNVTFRCDPISEHNRLYWYRQTLGQGPEFLTYFQNEAQLEKSRLLSDRFSAERPKGSFSTLEIQRTEQGDSAMYLCSSRLDRGLNYGYTFGSGTRLTVV.